The 9 T cell receptor beta chains below come from one sample, sequenced in a study of T cell changes during pregnancy in multiple sclerosis (dated by TCRdb to between 2019 and 2020). The library came from the immunoSEQ multiplex PCR assay. In its TCRdb copy, this immuneACCESS table keeps in-frame sequences only and misses some clones. Where compared with another copy, unresolved V genes explain less than half of these, and the others have no known cause. A total of around 62,000 clones appear in this sample, roughly 91% of them only once. Together, the top ten hold approximately 2% of the sample. The sequencing used peripheral blood, collected in the second trimester of pregnancy. The receptors stem from a female donor in good health, enrolled as a control in a pregnancy study.

The chain recombines TRBV18 with TRBJ1-2, with D uncertain. V gave up 3 bases and J gave up 8 bases, with 19 bases separating them. The CDR3 totals 15 residues. Per the germline V gene, CDR1 is KGHSH and CDR2 is LQKENI. DNA for the CDR3: TGTGCCAGCTCACCGATGGAGGGCCACTCTATGGGCTACACCTTC. This encodes CASSPMEGHSMGYTF. The full variable domain, completed using reference TRBV18 and TRBJ1-2, is NAGVMQNPRHLVRRRGQEARLRCSPMKGHSHVYWYRQLPEEGLKFMVYLQKENIIDESGMPKERFSAEFPKEGPSILRIQQVVRGDSAAYFCASSPMEGHSMGYTFGSGTRLTVV.

The chain uses TRBV9 and TRBJ2-7; 10 bases line up with TRBD2. This CDR3 is 16 amino acids long. The junction had 10 bases not matched to a gene; V was cut back by 3 bases and J by 4 bases. Germline CDR1 is SGDLS and CDR2 is YYNGEE. For the CDR3, the DNA is TGTGCCAGCAGCGCGGGGGGGTTGACTAGCGGGTACGAGCAGTACTTC. Encoded protein: CASSAGGLTSGYEQYF. The full variable domain, with the rest looked up from reference TRBV9 and TRBJ2-7, is DSGVTQTPKHLITATGQRVTLRCSPRSGDLSVYWYQQSLDQGLQFLIQYYNGEERAKGNILERFSAQQFPDLHSELNLSSLELGDSALYFCASSAGGLTSGYEQYFGPGTRLTVT.

The chain links TRBV15 to TRBJ2-5; 13 positions match TRBD2. Germline V gene data show CDR1 as LNHNV and CDR2 as YYDKDF (reference sequence). V dropped 5 bases and J dropped 2; count of bases not matched to a gene: 8. This CDR3 has 17 residues. The CDR3 nucleotides read TGTGCCACCAGCCAAGGACTAGCGGGAGAGACACAAGAGACCCAGTACTTC. Encoded protein: CATSQGLAGETQETQYF.

The chain combines TRBV11-2 with TRBJ1-2; no clear D. Germline V CDR1 and CDR2: SGHAT, FQNNGV. This CDR3 has 14 amino acids. The ends were cut back, 0 bases at V and 5 bases at J, with 10 bases in the middle. CDR3: CASSLDVAEYGYTF. The CDR3 DNA follows: TGTGCCAGCAGCTTAGACGTGGCGGAGTATGGCTACACCTTC.

The V call is TRBV15, the J call TRBJ1-2; the D is unclear. V was cut by 0 bases and J by 1 base, with 6 bases left in between. This CDR3 is built from 14 residues. Germline assignment: CDR1 LNHNV and CDR2 YYDKDF (reference sequence). The CDR3 sequence: CATSRDGVNYGYTF. The CDR3 DNA reads as TGTGCCACCAGCAGAGATGGAGTTAACTATGGCTACACCTTC.

CDR3 in amino acids: CASSPQGSNQPQHF. The DNA for the CDR3 is TGTGCCAGCAGCCCACAGGGTAGCAATCAGCCCCAGCATTTT. The V gene is TRBV7-9, the J gene TRBJ1-5; tentatively, D is TRBD1 (6 bases). The V end was cut by 5 bases, the J end by 0 bases, with 8 bases between. The CDR3 has 14 amino acids. Germline values: CDR1 SEHNR, CDR2 FQNEAQ (reference sequence).

This clone showed up just once. The chain joins TRBV13 to TRBJ2-3; the D gene is possibly TRBD2 (6 bases). This CDR3 has 15 amino acids. The germline V gene has CDR1 PRHDT and CDR2 FYEKMQ (reference sequence). V was shortened by 2 bases and J by 4 bases, with 13 bases between the two germline ends. The CDR3 DNA reads TGTGCCAGCAGCTTAAGGACTAACGGCCCAGATACGCAGTATTTT. Translated, it gives CASSLRTNGPDTQYF.

This chain connects TRBV5-1 to TRBJ2-3; D might be TRBD1 (6 bases). The CDR3 runs to 16 residues. The germline V gene has CDR1 SGHRS and CDR2 YFSETQ. Deletions cut 0 bases from V and 1 base from J, with 12 bases between. CDR3 amino acids: CASSLGGQGGTDTQYF. In DNA form, the CDR3 reads TGCGCCAGCAGCTTGGGGGGGCAGGGTGGCACAGATACGCAGTATTTT.

The rearrangement links TRBV6-5 to TRBJ2-5, with 7 bases fitting TRBD1. Germline V gene lookup returns CDR1 MNHEY and CDR2 SVGAGI. The CDR3 extends over 14 amino acids. J was trimmed by 0 bases and V by 6 bases; bases with no gene match: 4. CDR3 sequence: CASSRTGDQETQYF. The CDR3 DNA reads as TGTGCCAGCAGCCGGACAGGAGACCAAGAGACCCAGTACTTC.